The 15 T cell receptor beta chains reported below all come from one sample, sequenced in a study of T cell responses to AZD1222 COVID-19 vaccine. TCRdb's table, derived via immunoSEQ multiplex PCR, lists solely in-frame clones and lacks some. The table lists 80,000 to 100,000 clones, approximately 85% of them singletons. The source was peripheral blood, collected 28 days after the second AZD1222 dose. The receptors stem from an adult who received the AZD1222 COVID-19 vaccine.

The V gene is TRBV6-5, the J gene TRBJ2-1, with 9 nucleotides matching TRBD2. This CDR3 region has 16 residues. With 2 bases clipped from V and 6 bases from J, the junction kept 8 bases outside the gene matches. Looked up from germline, CDR1 is MNHEY and CDR2 is SVGAGI. In DNA, the CDR3 is TGTGCCAGCAGTTACACCGGGACTAGCCTCCGCAATGAGCAGTTCTTC. Amino acid sequence: CASSYTGTSLRNEQFF.

This chain uses TRBV24-1 with TRBJ1-1; 11 nucleotides align to TRBD1. After removal of 3 bases from V and 1 base from J, the junction contained 18 bases not matched to a gene. The CDR3 loop spans 21 amino acids. Germline assignment: CDR1 KGHDR and CDR2 SFDVKD. The CDR3 spells CATSDPDRGRRCVGTNTEAFF. The CDR3, as DNA: TGTGCCACCAGTGATCCGGACAGGGGGCGTCGGTGCGTCGGGACGAACACTGAAGCTTTCTTT.

The J gene is TRBJ2-7, the V gene TRBV2, with D possibly being TRBD1 or TRBD2 (5 bases each). CDR3 length: 15 residues. V lost 4 bases and J 3 bases, leaving 16 bases between the germline ends. Germline CDR1 reads SNHLY; CDR2 reads FYNNEI. CDR3 DNA: TGTGCCAGCAGTGGAGGGTCGGGACCGAACTACGAGCAGTACTTC. Protein: CASSGGSGPNYEQYF.

The rearrangement links TRBV6-5 to TRBJ2-7; D remains unclear. Germline V CDR1 and CDR2: MNHEY, SVGAGI. There are 13 residues in the CDR3. The germline V and J ends were trimmed by 2 bases and 3 bases, with 8 bases remaining between them. DNA for the CDR3: TGTGCCAGCAGTTACCGGCGGAGCTACGAGCAGTACTTC. Protein: CASSYRRSYEQYF.

V usage is TRBV24-1 and J usage is TRBJ1-5; D possibly corresponds to TRBD1 (5 bases). Trimming removed 3 bases at V and 0 bases at J, with 8 bases between. There are 15 residues in the CDR3. CDR1 is KGHDR, CDR2 SFDVKD, per germline. Here the CDR3 reads CATSDPTVSNQPQHF. The CDR3 nucleotides read TGTGCCACCAGTGATCCGACAGTTAGCAATCAGCCCCAGCATTTT.

The DNA for the CDR3 is TGTGCCAGCAGCCCGAAGGGGGCCTCAGGGGCCAACGTCCTGACTTTC. Encoded protein: CASSPKGASGANVLTF. The gene calls are TRBV9 and TRBJ2-6; TRBD1 aligns across 7 bases. CDR1 and CDR2 from the germline V gene are SGDLS and YYNGEE. Trimming at V came to 4 bases and at J to 4 bases, leaving 8 bases not matched to a gene. The CDR3 extends over 16 amino acids.

This clone was seen only a few times. The gene calls are TRBV15 and TRBJ1-1; D uncertain. Germline CDR1 is LNHNV and CDR2 is YYDKDF (reference sequence). V lost 4 bases and J 1 base, leaving 10 bases between the germline ends. The CDR3 loop spans 14 amino acids. For the CDR3, the DNA is TGTGCCACCAGCACTAAGGCCGGGAACACTGAAGCTTTCTTT. Translating it yields CATSTKAGNTEAFF.

This clone has just a few counts. The V call is TRBV18, the J call TRBJ1-4; 9 nucleotides align to TRBD1. This CDR3 is 18 amino acids long. The V and J ends lost 6 bases and 3 bases, in that order; junction bases with no gene match: 14. Per the germline V gene, CDR1 is KGHSH and CDR2 is LQKENI. CDR3 nucleotide sequence: TGTGCCAGCTCTACGGGCGCGGGACAGGGACTACCTAATGAAAAACTGTTTTTT. Its translation: CASSTGAGQGLPNEKLFF. The full variable domain, in which reference TRBV18 and TRBJ1-4 provide the parts outside the CDR3, is NAGVMQNPRHLVRRRGQEARLRCSPMKGHSHVYWYRQLPEEGLKFMVYLQKENIIDESGMPKERFSAEFPKEGPSILRIQQVVRGDSAAYFCASSTGAGQGLPNEKLFFGSGTQLSVL.

The chain carries TRBV4-3 and TRBJ2-1, with 8 bases that match TRBD1. J was trimmed by 9 bases and V by 0 bases; bases with no gene match: 7. There are 15 residues in the CDR3. Germline CDR1 and CDR2: LGHNA and YSLEER. For the CDR3, the DNA is TGCGCCAGCAGCCAAGACAGGGGGCGAGTCGGTGAGCAGTTCTTC. Its translation is CASSQDRGRVGEQFF.

CDR3 coding DNA: TGTGCCAGTAGTATAAGCCCAGGGGGCTGGAAGCCCCAGCATTTT. Its translation: CASSISPGGWKPQHF. The gene calls are TRBV19 and TRBJ1-5, with 8 bases that match TRBD1. Losses at the gene ends were 2 bases for V and 8 bases for J; bases not matched to a gene: 8. The CDR3 sequence is 15 residues long. Looked up from germline, CDR1 is LNHDA and CDR2 is SQIVND (reference sequence).

This chain uses TRBV3-1 (or the pseudogene TRBV3-2) with TRBJ2-2; 14 bases align to TRBD2. The V gene end was trimmed by 9 bases and the J gene end by 8 bases; junction bases not matched to a gene: 8. This CDR3 has 15 amino acids. Germline CDR1 is LGHDT and CDR2 is YNNKEL (reference sequence). The DNA for the CDR3 is TGTGCCAGTACAAAGGGACTAGCGGGAGATGGGGAGCTGTTTTTT. The encoded protein is CASTKGLAGDGELFF.

The chain combines TRBV7-2 with TRBJ2-5; TRBD1 matches at 7 bases. V lost 5 bases to trimming and J lost 3 bases; unmatched junction nucleotides: 6. The CDR3 consists of 14 residues. Germline V gene lookup returns CDR1 SGHTA and CDR2 FQGNSA. The CDR3, as DNA: TGTGCCAGCAGCGGCACCGGGACAGAAGAGACCCAGTACTTC. It is translated as CASSGTGTEETQYF.

The gene calls are TRBV27 and TRBJ2-1, with D unresolved. CDR1 and CDR2 (germline): MNHEY, SMNVEV (reference sequence). This CDR3 comprises 14 residues. The V end lost 6 bases, the J end lost 2 bases, and 11 bases lay between the germline ends. The chain's CDR3 is CASRRYLTYNEQFF. For the CDR3, the DNA is TGTGCCAGCAGAAGGTACCTAACCTACAATGAGCAGTTCTTC.

The CDR3 sequence is CASSPVSSSGYGYTF. CDR3 DNA: TGTGCCAGCAGCCCTGTGTCGAGTTCAGGCTATGGCTACACCTTC. The chain couples TRBV5-6 to TRBJ1-2; D unclear. Looked up from germline, CDR1 is SGHDT and CDR2 is YYEEEE. This CDR3 is 15 amino acids long. V gave up 4 bases and J gave up 4 bases, with 17 bases separating them. The full variable domain, completed using reference TRBV5-6 and TRBJ1-2, is DAGVTQSPTHLIKTRGQQVTLRCSPKSGHDTVSWYQQALGQGPQFIFQYYEEEERQRGNFPDRFSGHQFPNYSSELNVNALLLGDSALYLCASSPVSSSGYGYTFGSGTRLTVV.

The rearrangement links TRBV28 to TRBJ2-1; D perhaps matches TRBD2 (6 bases). Germline V gene lookup returns CDR1 MDHEN and CDR2 SYDVKM. Trimming removed 5 bases at V and 8 bases at J, with 19 bases between. The CDR3 runs to 15 residues. CDR3 amino acids: CASSPASGPLDEQFF. DNA for the CDR3: TGTGCCAGCAGTCCCGCCAGCGGGCCCTTGGATGAGCAGTTCTTC. Full variable domain (missing parts from reference TRBV28 and TRBJ2-1): DVKVTQSSRYLVKRTGEKVFLECVQDMDHENMFWYRQDPGLGLRLIYFSYDVKMKEKGDIPEGYSVSREKKERFSLILESASTNQTSMYLCASSPASGPLDEQFFGPGTRLTVL.